The 5 T cell receptor beta chains reported below all come from one sample, sequenced in a study of T cell changes during pregnancy in multiple sclerosis. Sequencing was performed with immunoSEQ multiplex PCR; in TCRdb, only in-frame clones are kept and a portion is missing. The top ten clones hold roughly 0.71% of a sample with 50,000 or so clones, over 80% of them seen once. Sample: CD4+ T cells from peripheral blood mononuclear cells, taken in the third trimester of pregnancy. Receptor source: a female donor with multiple sclerosis, enrolled in a pregnancy study.

V is TRBV7-8 and J is TRBJ1-2, with D perhaps TRBD1 (6 bases). This CDR3 has 12 residues. Germline lookup yields CDR1 SGHVS and CDR2 FQNEAQ. V shed 5 bases and J shed 8 bases, with 12 bases lying between them. The CDR3 DNA is TGTGCCAGCAGCCTCACAGGGAACGGCTACACCTTC. Its protein product is CASSLTGNGYTF.

The chain has TRBV2 and TRBJ1-1, with a possible D match to TRBD1 (5 bases). Trimming cost V 4 bases and J 10 bases, with 13 bases left between them. The germline V gene encodes CDR1 SNHLY and CDR2 FYNNEI. The CDR3 runs to 12 residues. The DNA for the CDR3 is TGTGCCAGCAGTGTTAGGGGCGCAGGAGCTTTCTTT. This translates into CASSVRGAGAFF. Based on the CDR3 plus reference TRBV2 and TRBJ1-1, the full variable domain is EPEVTQTPSHQVTQMGQEVILRCVPISNHLYFYWYRQILGQKVEFLVSFYNNEISEKSEIFDDQFSVERPDGSNFTLKIRSTKLEDSAMYFCASSVRGAGAFFGQGTRLTVV.

The chain recombines TRBV4-3 with TRBJ2-4; a weak D match, TRBD1 (6 bases). Between the trimmed V and J ends, which lost 0 bases and 6 bases, there was a span of 15 bases. This CDR3 spans 16 amino acids. Germline V lookup: CDR1 LGHNA, CDR2 YSLEER. In nucleotides, the CDR3 is TGCGCCAGCAGCCAAGACAGGACCAGGGGACCAAACATTCAGTACTTC. The encoded protein is CASSQDRTRGPNIQYF.

The genes are TRBV5-4 and TRBJ2-7; 11 nucleotides line up with TRBD2. The J segment lost 5 bases and the V segment lost 0 bases, leaving 10 bases of the junction unmatched. From germline, CDR1 is SGHNT and CDR2 YYREEE (reference sequence). CDR3 size: 17 residues. CDR3 protein: CASSLDPSGGLKDEQYF. The CDR3 DNA sequence: TGTGCCAGCAGCTTGGATCCTAGCGGGGGGCTGAAGGACGAGCAGTACTTC.

The J gene is TRBJ2-3, the V gene TRBV5-6; 12 bases fit TRBD2. This CDR3 spans 19 amino acids. The germline V gene has CDR1 SGHDT and CDR2 YYEEEE. With V trimmed by 0 bases and J by 6 bases, 14 bases remained unmatched. The CDR3 here is CASSLGLAGASPRGDTQYF. The CDR3 DNA follows: TGTGCCAGCAGCTTGGGACTAGCGGGGGCGAGTCCTCGGGGCGATACGCAGTATTTT.